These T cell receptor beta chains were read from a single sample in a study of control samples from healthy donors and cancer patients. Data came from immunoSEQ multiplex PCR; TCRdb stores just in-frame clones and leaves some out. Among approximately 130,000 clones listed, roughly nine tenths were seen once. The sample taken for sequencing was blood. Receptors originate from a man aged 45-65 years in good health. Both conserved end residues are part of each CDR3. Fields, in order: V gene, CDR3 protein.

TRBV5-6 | CASSYGTGVYGYTF
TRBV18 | CASSPWDQAAYGYTF
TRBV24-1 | CATSDLQDGTGELFF
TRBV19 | CASRTGHSSYNEQFF
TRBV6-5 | CASSSTGALPSPLHF
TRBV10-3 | CAISESQGTNEKLFF
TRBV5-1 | CASSLQGDTEAFF
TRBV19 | CASSRALTNEKLFF
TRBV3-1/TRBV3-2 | CASSQDQSGNTEAFF
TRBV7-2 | CASSLDSSNYGYTF
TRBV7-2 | CASSSRPGTDPTSNQPQHF
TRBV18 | CASSEGAQQSETQYF
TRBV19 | CASSKGTATYEQYF
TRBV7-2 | CASSPYPRGADTQYF
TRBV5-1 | CASSTAGRGGNTIYF
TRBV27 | CASSSGETNYGYTF
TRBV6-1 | CASSERGDSSRLTDTQYF
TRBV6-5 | CASSYGGYSGNTIYF
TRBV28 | CASSLGLSYEQYF
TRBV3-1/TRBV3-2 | CASSPGEFWGVINQPQHF
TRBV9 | CASSREGNWGTQYF
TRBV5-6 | CASSLGGTTNTGELFF
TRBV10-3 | CAISGGLNEKLFF
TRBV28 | CASSTTGRSGYGYTF
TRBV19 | CARVLLGGAGSPYGYTF
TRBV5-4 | CASSLSGGQPYEQYF
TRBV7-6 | CASSLMGQATNEKLFF
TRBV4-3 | CASSQGRNTEAFF
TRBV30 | CACLWAGEETQYF
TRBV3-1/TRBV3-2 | CASSQDKGYGGYTF
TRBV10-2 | CASSASGNSPLHF
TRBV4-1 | CASSQETGPYEQYF
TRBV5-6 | CASSLRWGAHEQYF
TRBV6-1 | CASSGLYSLRNTEAFF
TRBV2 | CARLGQGRNYGYTF
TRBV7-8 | CASSLFRGAATYEQYF
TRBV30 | CAWSVKGRDPEAFF
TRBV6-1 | CASSERQFGNQPQHF
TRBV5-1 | CASSLMDPPTDTQYF
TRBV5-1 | CASRVYSYNSPLHF
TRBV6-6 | CASSYHREGNQPQHF
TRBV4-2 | CASSQVRQGNEKLFF
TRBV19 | CASSIAGGGYYNEQFF
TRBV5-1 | CASSLASGRGSYGYTF
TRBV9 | CASSVGQLANYGYTF
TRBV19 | CASSSLLKPEAFF
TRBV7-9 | CASSLLKGVTDTQYF
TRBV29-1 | CSVGGAGEQFF
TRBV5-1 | CASSLRGRIPDEKLFF
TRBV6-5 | CASTSRDVSGGYTF
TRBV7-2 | CASSFAGADTQYF
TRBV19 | CASSIGTVNTGELFF
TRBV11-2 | CASSLLDEQYF
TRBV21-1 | CASSNMLSAGVKYEQYF
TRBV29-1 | CSVESIGGGGAKTQYF
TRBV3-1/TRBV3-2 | CASSPSRGNTIYF
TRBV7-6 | CASSPRGKSSYEQYF